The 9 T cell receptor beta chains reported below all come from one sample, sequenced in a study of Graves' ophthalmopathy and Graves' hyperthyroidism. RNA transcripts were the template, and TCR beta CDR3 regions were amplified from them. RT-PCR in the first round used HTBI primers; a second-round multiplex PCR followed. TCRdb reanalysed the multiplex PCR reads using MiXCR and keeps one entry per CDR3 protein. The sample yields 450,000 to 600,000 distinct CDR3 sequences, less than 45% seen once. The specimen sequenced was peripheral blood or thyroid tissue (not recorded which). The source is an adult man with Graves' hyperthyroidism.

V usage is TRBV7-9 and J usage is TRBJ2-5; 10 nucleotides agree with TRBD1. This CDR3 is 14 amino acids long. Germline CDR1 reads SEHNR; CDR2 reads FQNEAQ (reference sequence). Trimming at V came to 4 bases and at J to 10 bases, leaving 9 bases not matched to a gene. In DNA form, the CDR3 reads TGTGCCAGCAGCTCGGGCCGGGACAGGGGTCTCCAGTACTTC. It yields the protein CASSSGRDRGLQYF.

CDR3 region: CASSPATQGEQYF. CDR3 nucleotide sequence: TGTGCCAGCAGCCCGGCGACGCAGGGGGAGCAGTATTTT. The chain employs TRBV7-3 and TRBJ2-3; 7 bases match TRBD1. CDR3 length: 13 residues. The ends lost 5 bases at V and 11 bases at J; junction bases unmatched: 10. Germline values: CDR1 SGHTA, CDR2 FQGTGA.

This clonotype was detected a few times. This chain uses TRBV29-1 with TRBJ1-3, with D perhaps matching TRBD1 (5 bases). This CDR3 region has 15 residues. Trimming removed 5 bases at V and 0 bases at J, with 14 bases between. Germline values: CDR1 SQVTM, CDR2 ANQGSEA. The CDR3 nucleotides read TGCAGCGTTAAGGTTTGGGGCGACTCTGGAAACACCATATATTTT. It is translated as CSVKVWGDSGNTIYF. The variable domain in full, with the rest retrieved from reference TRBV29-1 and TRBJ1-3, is SAVISQKPSRDICQRGTSLTIQCQVDSQVTMMFWYRQQPGQSLTLIATANQGSEATYESGFVIDKFPISRPNLTFSTLTVSNMSPEDSSIYLCSVKVWGDSGNTIYFGEGSWLTVV.

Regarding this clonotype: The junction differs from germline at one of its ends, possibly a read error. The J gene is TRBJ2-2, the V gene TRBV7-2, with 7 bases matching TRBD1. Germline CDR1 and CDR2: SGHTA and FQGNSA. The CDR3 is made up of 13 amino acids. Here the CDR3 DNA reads TGCGCCAGCAGCCAGGGGGACGGCGGGGAGCTGTTTTTT. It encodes CASSQGDGGELFF.

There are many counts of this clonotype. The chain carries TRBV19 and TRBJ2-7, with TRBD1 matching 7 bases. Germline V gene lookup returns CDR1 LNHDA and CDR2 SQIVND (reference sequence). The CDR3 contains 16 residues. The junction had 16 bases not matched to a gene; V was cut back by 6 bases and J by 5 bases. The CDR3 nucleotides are TGTGCCAGTAGGTTGAACGGCCGGACAGGTCGCCACGAGCAGTACTTC. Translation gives CASRLNGRTGRHEQYF.

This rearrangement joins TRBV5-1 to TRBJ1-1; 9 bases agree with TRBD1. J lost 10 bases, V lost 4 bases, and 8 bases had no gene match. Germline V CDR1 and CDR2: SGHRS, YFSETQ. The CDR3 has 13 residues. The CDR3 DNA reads TGCGCCAGCAGCCCGGGACAGGGTTTGGGAGCTTTCTTT. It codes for CASSPGQGLGAFF. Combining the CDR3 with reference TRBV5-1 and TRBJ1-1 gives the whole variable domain KAGVTQTPRYLIKTRGQQVTLSCSPISGHRSVSWYQQTPGQGLQFLFEYFSETQRNKGNFPGRFSGRQFSNSRSEMNVSTLELGDSALYLCASSPGQGLGAFFGQGTRLTVV.

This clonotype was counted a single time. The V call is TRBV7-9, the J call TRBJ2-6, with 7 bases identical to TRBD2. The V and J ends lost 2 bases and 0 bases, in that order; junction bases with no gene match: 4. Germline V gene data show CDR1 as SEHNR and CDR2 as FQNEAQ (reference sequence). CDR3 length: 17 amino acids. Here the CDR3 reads CASSLMGGSSGANVLTF. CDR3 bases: TGTGCCAGCAGCTTAATGGGCGGGAGCTCTGGGGCCAACGTCCTGACTTTC.

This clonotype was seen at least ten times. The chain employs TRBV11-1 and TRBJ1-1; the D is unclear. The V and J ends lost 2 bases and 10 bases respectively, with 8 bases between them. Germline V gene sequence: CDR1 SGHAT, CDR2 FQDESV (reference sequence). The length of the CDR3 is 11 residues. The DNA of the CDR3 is TGTGCCAGCAGCTTAAAGGGTGGAGCTTTCTTT. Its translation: CASSLKGGAFF.

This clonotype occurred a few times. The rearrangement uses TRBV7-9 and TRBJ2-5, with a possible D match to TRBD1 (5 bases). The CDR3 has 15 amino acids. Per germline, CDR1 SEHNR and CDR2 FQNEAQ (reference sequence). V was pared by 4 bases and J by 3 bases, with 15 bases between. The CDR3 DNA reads TGTGCCAGCAGCTCATCCGATGGACACAAAGAGACCCAGTACTTC. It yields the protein CASSSSDGHKETQYF.